This entry concerns a single TCR beta chain. CDR1 is MGHRA, CDR2 YSYEKL, per germline. This CDR3 spans 16 amino acids. Trimming cost V 1 base and J 2 bases, with 12 bases left between them. This sample was taken from a study of blood T cell repertoires in COVID-19. Study details: Acute and convalescent COVID-19 specimens originated in the United States, Italy and Spain. From T cells, B-cell-depleted T cells, or PBMCs came the material, which was cDNA or gDNA.

Assay used: immunoSEQ multiplex PCR; TCRdb lists only in-frame clones, some missing. The profile shows some 200,000 clones, roughly 80% of them singletons. The material sequenced was peripheral blood. The chain carries TRBV4-1 and TRBJ2-1; possible D gene TRBD2, 6 bases. The receptor comes from a middle-aged woman with acute or convalescent COVID-19. The CDR3 spells CASSQGETGAYNEQFF. The CDR3 bases are TGCGCCAGCAGCCAAGGTGAGACGGGGGCCTACAATGAGCAGTTCTTC.